These 23 T cell receptor beta chains originate from one sample sequenced in a study of cytomegalovirus exposure and HLA in healthy donors. Sequencing used immunoSEQ multiplex PCR; TCRdb keeps in-frame clones, though not all of them. Among about 68,000 clones listed, around 95% were seen once. Sequenced sample: PBMCs. Receptors were obtained from a young man in good health and CMV-seronegative.

This chain joins TRBV11-3 and TRBJ2-5, with 8 bases matching TRBD2. The V segment lost 5 bases and the J segment 5 bases; nucleotides outside the gene matches: 16. Germline CDR1 SGHNT, CDR2 YENEEA. This CDR3 region has 17 residues. The CDR3 nucleotides read TGTGCCAGCAGCGTTATCCCCTTAACTAGCGGATTGGAGACCCAGTACTTC. It codes for CASSVIPLTSGLETQYF. The full variable domain, rest sourced from reference TRBV11-3 and TRBJ2-5, is EAGVVQSPRYKIIEKKQPVAFWCNPISGHNTLYWYLQNLGQGPELLIRYENEEAVDDSQLPKDRFSAERLKGVDSTLKIQPAELGDSAVYLCASSVIPLTSGLETQYFGPGTRLLVL.

The chain joins TRBV18 to TRBJ2-3, with 8 bases aligning to TRBD1. With V trimmed by 3 bases and J by 4 bases, 3 bases remained unmatched. Germline CDR1 KGHSH, CDR2 LQKENI. This CDR3 region has 14 residues. In nucleotides, the CDR3 is TGTGCCAGCTCACCGGCACAGGGGGCAGATACGCAGTATTTT. It codes for CASSPAQGADTQYF.

V and J are TRBV25-1 and TRBJ2-2; no clear D. The CDR3 sequence is 14 residues long. Germline CDR1 and CDR2: MGHDK and SYGVNS. V lost 2 bases and J 5 bases, leaving 9 bases between the germline ends. CDR3 amino acids: CASSERSRTGELFF. CDR3 sequence (DNA): TGTGCCAGCAGTGAACGGTCGAGGACCGGGGAGCTGTTTTTT. Full variable domain (outside the CDR3, taken from reference TRBV25-1 and TRBJ2-2): EADIYQTPRYLVIGTGKKITLECSQTMGHDKMYWYQQDPGMELHLIHYSYGVNSTEKGDLSSESTVSRIRTEHFPLTLESARPSHTSQYLCASSERSRTGELFFGEGSRLTVL.

This chain links TRBV5-5 with TRBJ1-6; 9 bases line up with TRBD1. This CDR3 contains 14 residues. Trimming at V came to 4 bases and at J to 5 bases, leaving 1 base not matched to a gene. Germline V CDR1 and CDR2: SGHKS, YYEKEE (reference sequence). CDR3 protein: CASSRTGDNSPLHF. Here the CDR3 DNA reads TGTGCCAGCAGCCGGACAGGGGATAATTCACCCCTCCACTTT.

The genes are TRBV7-9 and TRBJ2-1; TRBD2 agrees at 8 bases. There are 16 residues in the CDR3. Germline CDR1 is SEHNR and CDR2 is FQNEAQ (reference sequence). The V and J ends lost 5 bases and 4 bases, in that order; junction bases with no gene match: 10. The CDR3: CASSQPPTSAYNEQFF. Written as DNA, the CDR3 is TGTGCCAGCAGCCAACCCCCGACTAGCGCATACAATGAGCAGTTCTTC.

This chain uses TRBV28 with TRBJ1-5, with 7 bases lining up with TRBD1. V dropped 10 bases and J dropped 6; count of bases not matched to a gene: 6. Germline CDR1 MDHEN, CDR2 SYDVKM. The CDR3 runs to 12 residues. The CDR3 DNA is TGTGCCATTCGACAGGGAGGTCAGCCCCAGCATTTT. Translated, it gives CAIRQGGQPQHF.

The chain links TRBV6-5 to TRBJ1-2, with TRBD1 matching over 9 bases. The CDR3 has 14 residues. Trimming removed 5 bases from V and 3 bases from J; junction bases left unmatched: 4. Germline V gene lookup returns CDR1 MNHEY and CDR2 SVGAGI. CDR3 DNA sequence: TGTGCCAGCAGTCCGGACAGGGGCGACTATGGCTACACCTTC. Amino acid sequence: CASSPDRGDYGYTF.

This clone has a single count. The CDR3 DNA is TGTGCTAGTGGTTGGGGTAGCGGGAGTGATGAGCAGTTCTTC. Its protein is CASGWGSGSDEQFF. This rearrangement joins TRBV12-5 to TRBJ2-1, with 9 positions matching TRBD2. The CDR3 is 14 residues long. Trimming at V came to 4 bases and at J to 8 bases, leaving 6 bases not matched to a gene. The germline V gene encodes CDR1 LGHNT and CDR2 FRNRAP.

The CDR3 loop is CASSKPQLFF. CDR3 sequence (DNA): TGTGCCAGTAGTAAACCACAGCTGTTCTTC. V gene TRBV19 combines with J gene TRBJ2-1, with D unclear. Germline V gene data show CDR1 as LNHDA and CDR2 as SQIVND (reference sequence). V was clipped by 4 bases and J by 15 bases, with 10 bases between them. This CDR3 is built from 10 residues.

The rearrangement links TRBV7-9 to TRBJ1-2, with TRBD1 as a possible D gene (5 bases). The V gene lost 4 bases and the J gene lost 6 bases, with 12 bases spanning the gap. The CDR3 contains 13 residues. Germline loops: CDR1 SEHNR, CDR2 FQNEAQ (reference sequence). CDR3 amino acids: CASSSQGPDGYTF. DNA of the CDR3: TGTGCCAGCAGCTCGCAGGGTCCGGATGGCTACACCTTC.

This clone was detected once. One end of the junction fails to match germline, which may point to a read error. The chain recombines TRBV29-1 with TRBJ2-2, with D unresolved. CDR1 and CDR2 (germline): SQVTM, ANQGSEA. CDR3 length equals 13 residues. The CDR3 loop is CSVEDSNSGELFF. For the CDR3, the DNA is TGCAGCGTTGAAGATTCGAACTCCGGGGAGCTGTTTTTT.

The chain couples TRBV5-4 to TRBJ1-1; a weak D match, TRBD1 (5 bases). This CDR3 is 11 amino acids long. CDR1 is SGHNT and CDR2 is YYREEE in the germline V gene (reference sequence). V lost 1 base, J lost 9 bases, and 7 bases lay in between. CDR3 bases: TGTGCCAGCAGCTTGCAGGGCAAAGCTTTCTTT. As protein: CASSLQGKAFF.

The chain uses TRBV6-5 and TRBJ1-2; 10 nucleotides agree with TRBD1. With 10 bases clipped from V and 8 bases from J, the junction kept 10 bases outside the gene matches. This CDR3 has 13 amino acids. Germline CDR1 reads MNHEY; CDR2 reads SVGAGI. The CDR3 loop is CATFLGTGDGYTF. The CDR3 DNA reads as TGTGCCACTTTTTTAGGGACAGGGGACGGCTACACCTTC.

The rearrangement uses TRBV9 and TRBJ2-2; 15 bases match TRBD2. The junction had 9 bases not matched to a gene; V was cut back by 3 bases and J by 9 bases. CDR3 length: 17 amino acids. Per the germline V gene, CDR1 is SGDLS and CDR2 is YYNGEE. CDR3 DNA: TGTGCCAGCAGCGCGGGACTAGCGGGAGGAAGGATCCGGGAGCTGTTTTTT. Encoded protein: CASSAGLAGGRIRELFF.

This chain joins TRBV27 and TRBJ2-3; TRBD2 matches 7 bases. Trimming took 3 bases from V and 0 from J; bases not matched to a gene: 3. Germline assignment: CDR1 MNHEY and CDR2 SMNVEV (reference sequence). CDR3 length equals 15 residues. The CDR3 protein is CASSFQRGSTDTQYF. The CDR3, as DNA: TGTGCCAGCAGTTTCCAGCGGGGCAGCACAGATACGCAGTATTTT.

The chain joins TRBV4-1 to TRBJ1-1; D gene unclear. Germline CDR1 reads MGHRA; CDR2 reads YSYEKL. V dropped 4 bases and J dropped 4 bases, with 10 bases sitting between them. This CDR3 contains 13 residues. Here the CDR3 DNA reads TGCGCCAGCAGCCCGGCCCAGCGCACTGAAGCTTTCTTT. Translated, it gives CASSPAQRTEAFF.

This clone was recorded only once. V and J are TRBV28 and TRBJ1-1, with TRBD1 matching over 7 bases. Unmatched junction bases numbered 5, after V lost 5 bases and J lost 5 bases. Germline CDR1 is MDHEN and CDR2 is SYDVKM. CDR3 size: 13 residues. The CDR3 loop reads CASSPRQGTEAFF. The DNA for the CDR3 is TGTGCCAGCAGTCCCCGACAGGGTACTGAAGCTTTCTTT.

This clone was observed once. The chain combines TRBV7-2 with TRBJ2-1; D perhaps matches TRBD2 (6 bases). Per the germline V gene, CDR1 is SGHTA and CDR2 is FQGNSA. Trimming took off 1 base at V and 2 bases at J, with 6 bases between the two ends. The CDR3 is 14 residues long. CDR3 in DNA: TGTGCCAGCAGCTTAGGACTAGCCTACAATGAGCAGTTCTTC. This codes for CASSLGLAYNEQFF.

The chain joins TRBV11-2 to TRBJ2-2; D is unclear. The germline CDR1 and CDR2 sequences are SGHAT and FQNNGV. Between the trimmed V and J ends, which lost 5 bases and 3 bases, there was a span of 10 bases. CDR3 size: 14 residues. The CDR3 sequence is CASSPPAYTGELFF. DNA of the CDR3: TGTGCCAGCAGCCCTCCTGCGTACACCGGGGAGCTGTTTTTT.

The V call is TRBV6-6, the J call TRBJ2-7; the match to TRBD2 covers 7 bases. The trim removed 5 bases at V and 0 bases at J, leaving 7 bases unmatched. Germline-derived CDR1 and CDR2 are MNHNY and SVGAGI (reference sequence). The CDR3 is 15 amino acids. DNA of the CDR3: TGTGCCAGCAGTGCGACTAGCCGAAGCTCCTACGAGCAGTACTTC. Translated, it gives CASSATSRSSYEQYF.

This chain links TRBV25-1 with TRBJ1-5, with D possibly matching TRBD1 (6 bases). This CDR3 is built from 17 residues. Trimming took off 1 base at V and 1 base at J, with 14 bases between the two ends. Per the germline V gene, CDR1 is MGHDK and CDR2 is SYGVNS. In DNA, the CDR3 is TGTGCCAGCAGTGAATCCTACCCGGGACACAGCAATCAGCCCCAGCATTTT. Amino acid sequence: CASSESYPGHSNQPQHF.

This CDR3 reads CASSPRGGGYEQYF. CDR3 nucleotide sequence: TGTGCCAGCAGCCCCCGGGGAGGGGGGTACGAGCAGTACTTC. The chain joins TRBV7-2 to TRBJ2-7, with a weak D call TRBD2 (7 bases). The germline CDR1 and CDR2 sequences are SGHTA and FQGNSA. The V end lost 5 bases, the J end lost 4 bases, and 15 bases lay between the germline ends. The CDR3 runs to 14 residues.

The chain recombines TRBV11-3 with TRBJ1-1, with TRBD1 as a possible D gene (6 bases). V shed 5 bases and J shed 3 bases, with 13 bases lying between them. The CDR3 consists of 14 residues. The germline CDR1 and CDR2 sequences are SGHNT and YENEEA. The CDR3 nucleotides read TGTGCCAGCAGCGGAGAAACAGGGTACACTGAAGCTTTCTTT. It codes for CASSGETGYTEAFF.